This paragraph covers one T cell receptor beta chain sequence. Antigen: not known. J lost 6 bases, V lost 5 bases, and 10 bases had no gene match. The CDR3 runs 15 residues. CDR1 is LNHDA, CDR2 SQIVND, per germline (reference sequence). This sample is drawn from a study of T cell responses to AZD1222 COVID-19 vaccine. Study details: Pooling was applied to second doses at about 4 or about 12 weeks. Study-wide results and caveats: As reported, nearly half of all spike-specific TCRs target variant regions that are unmutated. Among the donors, most were white British and more were female, and clonal diversity was possibly underestimated.

TCRdb's copy holds only in-frame clones and misses some; the assay was immunoSEQ multiplex PCR. The sample holds roughly 100,000 clones, about 90% seen once. The genes are TRBV19 and TRBJ1-5; TRBD1 matches at 7 bases. Sequenced here: peripheral blood, sampled on day 0 of AZD1222 vaccination. The TCR was taken from an adult in good health. The CDR3 bases are TGTGCCAGTAGTTCACAACAGGGGTCCCGTCAGCCCCAGCATTTT. This codes for CASSSQQGSRQPQHF.